These 26 T cell receptor beta chains were sequenced from one sample in a study of T cell responses to AZD1222 COVID-19 vaccine. Assay used: immunoSEQ multiplex PCR; TCRdb lists only in-frame clones, some missing. The sample holds fewer than 200,000 clones; around 92% are singletons and the top ten take over 9.5%. Sequenced here: peripheral blood, sampled on day 0 of AZD1222 vaccination. These receptors all stem from an adult in good health.

The chain uses TRBV4-2 and TRBJ2-1, with 9 bases that match TRBD1. The CDR3 spans 16 residues. The trim removed 3 bases at V and 2 bases at J, leaving 5 bases unmatched. From germline, CDR1 is LGHNA and CDR2 YNFKEQ. DNA for the CDR3: TGTGCCAGCAGCCAGGAACAGGGGGCCGCCTACAATGAGCAGTTCTTC. This codes for CASSQEQGAAYNEQFF.

V and J are TRBV9 and TRBJ1-5; D remains unclear. V dropped 9 bases and J dropped 2 bases, with 9 bases sitting between them. From germline, CDR1 is SGDLS and CDR2 YYNGEE. The CDR3 totals 12 residues. Here the CDR3 DNA reads TGTGCCATCCTTCAGGGCAATCAGCCCCAGCATTTT. It codes for CAILQGNQPQHF.

This chain connects TRBV6-1 to TRBJ1-1; D might be TRBD1 (5 bases). The CDR3 is 13 amino acids. V was shortened by 1 base and J by 5 bases, with 8 bases between the two germline ends. Germline V gene sequence: CDR1 MNHNS, CDR2 SASEGT. CDR3: CASSEVGETEAFF. CDR3 bases: TGTGCCAGCAGTGAAGTGGGGGAGACTGAAGCTTTCTTT.

This chain links TRBV29-1 with TRBJ2-1; weak D call: TRBD2 (6 bases). The CDR3 covers 13 residues. V gave up 6 bases and J gave up 8 bases, with 17 bases separating them. The germline V gene encodes CDR1 SQVTM and CDR2 ANQGSEA. This CDR3 reads CSVGGRFGYEQFF. The CDR3 DNA sequence: TGCAGCGTGGGAGGTAGGTTTGGCTATGAGCAGTTCTTC.

The CDR3 DNA reads as TGTGCCAGCAGTGATGAGCCCGGTTTGGATGAGCAGTTCTTC. Its protein product is CASSDEPGLDEQFF. The chain couples TRBV27 to TRBJ2-1, with D uncertain. Germline V lookup: CDR1 MNHEY, CDR2 SMNVEV (reference sequence). V lost 5 bases and J 8 bases, leaving 16 bases between the germline ends. CDR3 length: 14 amino acids.

The V call is TRBV24-1, the J call TRBJ1-2; perhaps TRBD1 as D (6 bases). In germline, CDR1 is KGHDR, CDR2 SFDVKD. The CDR3 extends over 14 amino acids. Trimming shortened V by 4 bases and J by 7 bases, and 15 bases separated the two germline ends. This CDR3 is CATSDNREAAGYTF. CDR3 in DNA: TGTGCCACCAGTGACAACAGGGAGGCGGCTGGCTACACCTTC.

The genes are TRBV28 and TRBJ1-1; the match to TRBD1 covers 10 bases. J gave up 7 bases and V 5 bases, and 10 bases lay outside the gene matches. The CDR3 spans 15 residues. CDR1 and CDR2 from the germline V gene are MDHEN and SYDVKM. CDR3 nucleotides: TGTGCCAGCAGTCCGATGACAGGGGGCGGGTTTGAAGCTTTCTTT. This sequence encodes CASSPMTGGGFEAFF. The entire variable domain, with the rest obtained from reference TRBV28 and TRBJ1-1, is as follows: DVKVTQSSRYLVKRTGEKVFLECVQDMDHENMFWYRQDPGLGLRLIYFSYDVKMKEKGDIPEGYSVSREKKERFSLILESASTNQTSMYLCASSPMTGGGFEAFFGQGTRLTVV.

The chain couples TRBV16 to TRBJ1-2, with D hard to call. The CDR3 spans 14 residues. V was cut by 2 bases and J by 8 bases, with 15 bases left in between. Germline CDR1 and CDR2: KGHSY and FQNENV. In DNA, the CDR3 is TGTGCCAGCAGCCAAAAACTGGGGTTTACGGGCTACACCTTC. Translated, it gives CASSQKLGFTGYTF.

The chain carries TRBV19 and TRBJ1-4; D is unclear. The CDR3 consists of 13 residues. CDR1 is LNHDA and CDR2 is SQIVND in the germline V gene (reference sequence). Deletions cut 5 bases from V and 12 bases from J, with 16 bases between. The CDR3 here is CASSLGVPGELFF. The CDR3 DNA follows: TGTGCCAGTAGTCTTGGGGTCCCGGGAGAACTGTTTTTT.

The CDR3, as DNA: TGTGCCTGGGGGACAGGGAGACAGCCCCAGCATTTT. As protein: CAWGTGRQPQHF. This chain joins TRBV30 and TRBJ1-5; 9 nucleotides align to TRBD1. V shed 5 bases and J 7 bases; nucleotides not matched to a gene: 3. Germline V gene data show CDR1 as GTSNPN and CDR2 as SVGIG (reference sequence). This CDR3 contains 12 residues.

The chain carries TRBV3-1 (or the pseudogene TRBV3-2) and TRBJ1-1, with D perhaps TRBD1 (5 bases). The V gene's germline CDR1 is LGHDT and CDR2 YNNKEL (reference sequence). There are 15 residues in the CDR3. Trimming cost V 1 base and J 6 bases, with 15 bases left between them. The CDR3 DNA follows: TGTGCCAGCAGCCAAGGGGCAGGTTTGGGGGCTGAAGCTTTCTTT. Its translation is CASSQGAGLGAEAFF.

This chain connects TRBV5-6 to TRBJ2-2; D is perhaps TRBD2 (5 bases). V lost 2 bases and J lost 5, with 10 bases in between. In germline, CDR1 is SGHDT, CDR2 YYEEEE. There are 14 residues in the CDR3. The CDR3 loop reads CASSLSSGTGELFF. In DNA form, the CDR3 reads TGTGCCAGCAGCTTAAGCTCGGGAACCGGGGAGCTGTTTTTT. The full variable domain, in which reference TRBV5-6 and TRBJ2-2 provide the parts outside the CDR3, is DAGVTQSPTHLIKTRGQQVTLRCSPKSGHDTVSWYQQALGQGPQFIFQYYEEEERQRGNFPDRFSGHQFPNYSSELNVNALLLGDSALYLCASSLSSGTGELFFGEGSRLTVL.

This rearrangement joins TRBV19 to TRBJ1-4; D unclear. V lost 3 bases, J lost 3 bases, and 8 bases lay in between. Germline V gene lookup returns CDR1 LNHDA and CDR2 SQIVND (reference sequence). The CDR3 is 14 amino acids. CDR3 DNA sequence: TGTGCCAGTAGTATCGGGCAGGCTAATGAAAAACTGTTTTTT. As protein: CASSIGQANEKLFF.

The chain recombines TRBV6-2 or TRBV6-3 with TRBJ2-7; no reliable D call. Trimming left V 3 bases short and J 0 bases short, with 12 bases between. CDR3 length: 15 residues. Looked up from germline, CDR1 is MNHEY and CDR2 is SVGEGT. CDR3 protein: CASSYSSDGSYEQYV. The DNA for the CDR3 is TGTGCCAGCAGTTATTCATCGGATGGCTCCTACGAGCAGTACGTC.

The CDR3 region is CASSPPVTRGGGYTF. CDR3 nucleotide sequence: TGTGCCAGCTCACCACCAGTGACTAGAGGTGGTGGCTACACCTTC. The chain recombines TRBV18 with TRBJ1-2, with no clear D. CDR1 is KGHSH and CDR2 is LQKENI in the germline V gene. The CDR3 is 15 residues long. V was pared by 0 bases and J by 7 bases, with 15 bases between.

This chain links TRBV27 with TRBJ1-2; D ambiguous. The germline gives CDR1 MNHEY, CDR2 SMNVEV (reference sequence). V dropped 3 bases and J dropped 5 bases, with 13 bases sitting between them. The length of the CDR3 is 14 residues. In DNA, the CDR3 is TGTGCCAGCAGTTTCGCGGGGATCGGGTATGGCTACACCTTC. Protein: CASSFAGIGYGYTF.

This sequence joins TRBV7-8 and TRBJ1-1; a possible D gene is TRBD1 (6 bases). Germline V gene data show CDR1 as SGHVS and CDR2 as FQNEAQ. Trimming pared 5 bases from V and 5 bases from J, leaving 21 bases between. The CDR3 totals 16 residues. The CDR3 nucleotides read TGTGCCAGCAGCCGGGTCAGGGGCCTGGAGAGAACTGAAGCTTTCTTT. Its protein is CASSRVRGLERTEAFF.

The genes are TRBV7-6 and TRBJ2-6; no reliable D call. V was cut by 4 bases and J by 0 bases, with 7 bases left in between. The CDR3 runs to 15 residues. Germline CDR1 and CDR2: SGHVS and FNYEAQ. The CDR3 sequence is CASSSMASGANVLTF. The CDR3 DNA is TGTGCCAGCAGCTCGATGGCCTCTGGGGCCAACGTCCTGACTTTC.

This clone came up a few times. This chain joins TRBV9 and TRBJ1-5, with D unresolved. V lost 3 bases to trimming and J lost 0 bases, with 4 bases between them. The germline V gene encodes CDR1 SGDLS and CDR2 YYNGEE. The CDR3 is 13 residues long. This CDR3 is CASSAHSNQPQHF. CDR3 coding DNA: TGTGCCAGCAGCGCCCATAGCAATCAGCCCCAGCATTTT.

The V gene is TRBV6-5, the J gene TRBJ2-5; D unclear. Germline V CDR1 and CDR2: MNHEY, SVGAGI. With 5 bases removed from V and 5 bases from J, the gap between germline ends came to 9 bases. This CDR3 is built from 12 residues. Here the CDR3 DNA reads TGTGCCAGCAGTCCCGTGGGTGAGACCCAGTACTTC. Translating it yields CASSPVGETQYF.

This clone appeared a single time. This chain joins TRBV3-1 (or the pseudogene TRBV3-2) and TRBJ2-5, with D unresolved. The V and J ends lost 0 bases and 9 bases respectively, with 14 bases between them. The CDR3 extends over 14 amino acids. The germline V gene has CDR1 LGHDT and CDR2 YNNKEL (reference sequence). CDR3 sequence reads: CASSQDPSGRAQYF. CDR3 DNA: TGTGCCAGCAGCCAAGACCCCTCGGGTCGAGCCCAGTACTTC.

The chain couples TRBV28 to TRBJ1-5, with 7 bases aligning to TRBD1. With 5 bases clipped from V and 1 base from J, the junction kept 2 bases outside the gene matches. CDR3 size: 14 residues. Germline loops: CDR1 MDHEN, CDR2 SYDVKM. This chain's CDR3 is CASSLTGSNQPQHF. The CDR3 DNA reads TGTGCCAGCAGTCTGACAGGGAGCAATCAGCCCCAGCATTTT.

This clone is a singleton in its sample. This chain joins TRBV30 and TRBJ2-7; D perhaps matches TRBD1 (5 bases). Germline CDR1 and CDR2: GTSNPN and SVGIG (reference sequence). V was trimmed by 1 base and J by 4 bases, leaving 8 bases between them. The CDR3 has 12 amino acids. Written as DNA, the CDR3 is TGTGCCTGGAGTGGCCCAGGGTACGAGCAGTACTTC. This gives the protein CAWSGPGYEQYF.

This chain connects TRBV6-2 or TRBV6-3 to TRBJ1-5; TRBD1 is a possible D gene (5 bases). The CDR3 extends over 14 amino acids. Trimming pared 2 bases from V and 1 base from J, leaving 6 bases between. Germline V gene data show CDR1 as MNHEY and CDR2 as SVGEGT. Written as DNA, the CDR3 is TGTGCCAGCAGTTACAGGGACAGCAATCAGCCCCAGCATTTT. Its protein is CASSYRDSNQPQHF.

The chain has TRBV11-3 and TRBJ2-1, with D possibly matching TRBD2 (6 bases). The germline V gene encodes CDR1 SGHNT and CDR2 YENEEA. CDR3 length: 14 amino acids. The V end was cut by 3 bases, the J end by 7 bases, with 13 bases between. The CDR3 loop is CASSFGGTRNEQFF. The CDR3 DNA sequence: TGTGCCAGCAGCTTCGGCGGGACGAGGAATGAGCAGTTCTTC.

As DNA, the CDR3 is TGTGCCAGCAGTCCAGGGGAGGTATTTGAAAAACTGTTTTTT. Translation gives CASSPGEVFEKLFF. The rearrangement links TRBV6-2 or TRBV6-3 to TRBJ1-4; tentative D call: TRBD1 (6 bases). The CDR3 length is 14 residues. Germline V CDR1 and CDR2: MNHEY, SVGEGT. The germline V and J ends were trimmed by 5 bases and 7 bases, with 14 bases remaining between them.